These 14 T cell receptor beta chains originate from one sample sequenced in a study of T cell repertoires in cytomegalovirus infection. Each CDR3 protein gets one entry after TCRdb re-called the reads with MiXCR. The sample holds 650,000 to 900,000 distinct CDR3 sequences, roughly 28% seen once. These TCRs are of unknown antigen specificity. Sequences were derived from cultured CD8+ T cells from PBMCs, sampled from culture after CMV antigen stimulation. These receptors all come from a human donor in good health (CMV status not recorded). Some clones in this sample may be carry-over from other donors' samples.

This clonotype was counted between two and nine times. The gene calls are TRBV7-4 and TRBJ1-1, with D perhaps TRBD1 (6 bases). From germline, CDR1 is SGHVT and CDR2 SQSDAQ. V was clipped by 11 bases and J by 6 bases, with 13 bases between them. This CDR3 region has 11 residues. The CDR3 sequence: CAATEGAEAFF. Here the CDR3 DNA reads TGTGCCGCTACGGAGGGGGCTGAAGCTTTCTTT.

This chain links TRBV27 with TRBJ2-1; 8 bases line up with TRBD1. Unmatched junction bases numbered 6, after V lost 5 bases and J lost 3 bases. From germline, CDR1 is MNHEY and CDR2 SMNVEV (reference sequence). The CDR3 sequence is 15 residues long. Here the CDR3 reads CASSLTGGFYNEQFF. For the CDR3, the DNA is TGTGCCAGCAGTCTCACAGGGGGATTCTACAATGAGCAGTTCTTC.

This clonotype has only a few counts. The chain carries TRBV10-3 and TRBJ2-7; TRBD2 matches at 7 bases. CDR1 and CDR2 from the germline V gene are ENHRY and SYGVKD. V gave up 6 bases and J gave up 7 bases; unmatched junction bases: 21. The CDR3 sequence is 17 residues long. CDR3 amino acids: CAISTTRAASGAREQYF. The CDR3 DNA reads TGTGCCATCAGCACCACAAGAGCGGCCAGCGGGGCGAGGGAGCAGTACTTC.

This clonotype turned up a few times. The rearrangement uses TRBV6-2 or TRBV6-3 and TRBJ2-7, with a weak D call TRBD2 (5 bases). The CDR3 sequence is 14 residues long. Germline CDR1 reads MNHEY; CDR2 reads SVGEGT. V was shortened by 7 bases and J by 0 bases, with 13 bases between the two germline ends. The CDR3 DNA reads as TGTGCCAGCATAGGATCAACTAGCTCCTACGAGCAGTACGTC. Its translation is CASIGSTSSYEQYV.

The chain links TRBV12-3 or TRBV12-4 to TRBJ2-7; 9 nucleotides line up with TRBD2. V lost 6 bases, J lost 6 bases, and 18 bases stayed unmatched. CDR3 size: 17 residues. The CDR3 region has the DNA TGTGCCAGCAGACTACCGCGGGGGGGGAAGAATACGTGCGAGCAGTACGTC. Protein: CASRLPRGGKNTCEQYV.

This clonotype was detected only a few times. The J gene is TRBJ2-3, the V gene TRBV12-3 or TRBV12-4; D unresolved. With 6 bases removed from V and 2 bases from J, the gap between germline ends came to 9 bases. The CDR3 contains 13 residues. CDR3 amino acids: CASRMTVTDTQYF. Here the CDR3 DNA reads TGTGCCAGCAGGATGACGGTCACAGATACGCAGTATTTT.

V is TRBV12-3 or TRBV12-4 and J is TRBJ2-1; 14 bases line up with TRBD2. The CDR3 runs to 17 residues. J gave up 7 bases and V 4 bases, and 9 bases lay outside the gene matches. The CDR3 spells CASSSFGLAGGGNEQFF. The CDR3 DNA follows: TGTGCCAGCAGTTCCTTCGGACTAGCGGGGGGCGGTAATGAGCAGTTCTTC.

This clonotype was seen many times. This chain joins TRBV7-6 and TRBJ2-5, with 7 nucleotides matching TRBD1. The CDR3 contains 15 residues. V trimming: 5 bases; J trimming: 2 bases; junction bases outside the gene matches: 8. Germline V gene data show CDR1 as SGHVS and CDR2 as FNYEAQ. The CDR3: CASSTGQAIQETQYF. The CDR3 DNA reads TGTGCCAGCAGCACCGGACAGGCAATACAAGAGACCCAGTACTTC.

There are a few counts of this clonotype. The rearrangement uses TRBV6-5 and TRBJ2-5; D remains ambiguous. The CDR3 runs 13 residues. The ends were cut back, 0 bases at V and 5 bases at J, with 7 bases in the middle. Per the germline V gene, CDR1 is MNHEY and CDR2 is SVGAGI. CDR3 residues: CASSYSIMETQYF. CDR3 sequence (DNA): TGTGCCAGCAGTTACTCGATCATGGAGACCCAGTACTTC.

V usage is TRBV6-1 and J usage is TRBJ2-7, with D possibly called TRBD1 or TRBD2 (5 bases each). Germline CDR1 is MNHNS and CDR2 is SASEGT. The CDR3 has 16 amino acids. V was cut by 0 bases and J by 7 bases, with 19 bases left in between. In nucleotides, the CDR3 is TGTGCCAGCAGTGAAGCCCCGGGGCCAGATCGGGGTGAGCAGTACGTC. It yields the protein CASSEAPGPDRGEQYV.

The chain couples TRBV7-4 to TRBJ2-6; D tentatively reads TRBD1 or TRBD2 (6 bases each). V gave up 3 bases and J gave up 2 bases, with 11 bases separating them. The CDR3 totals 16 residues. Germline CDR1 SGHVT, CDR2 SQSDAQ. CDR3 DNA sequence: TGTGCCAGCAGCTTTACAGGGACTGCTGGGGCCAACGTCCTGACTTTC. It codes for CASSFTGTAGANVLTF.

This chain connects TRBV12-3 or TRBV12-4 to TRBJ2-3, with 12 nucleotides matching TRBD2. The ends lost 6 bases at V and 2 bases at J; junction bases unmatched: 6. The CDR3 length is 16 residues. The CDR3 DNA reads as TGTGCCAGCAGGGATCCTAGCGGGGGGGCCACAGATACGCAGTATTTT. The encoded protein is CASRDPSGGATDTQYF.

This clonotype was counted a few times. CDR3 region: CASSLEGGFLNTEAFF. The CDR3 DNA reads TGTGCCAGCAGCTTAGAGGGTGGGTTTTTGAACACTGAAGCTTTCTTT. V gene TRBV7-8 combines with J gene TRBJ1-1; D is ambiguous. Germline V CDR1 and CDR2: SGHVS, FQNEAQ. The CDR3 is made up of 16 amino acids. Trimming removed 1 base from V and 0 bases from J, with 12 bases in between.

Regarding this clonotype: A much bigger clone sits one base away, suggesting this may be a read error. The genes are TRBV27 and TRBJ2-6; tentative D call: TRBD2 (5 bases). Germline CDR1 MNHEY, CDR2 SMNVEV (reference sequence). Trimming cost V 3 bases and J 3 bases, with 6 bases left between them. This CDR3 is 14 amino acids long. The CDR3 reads CASSFGVGANVLTF. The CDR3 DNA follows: TGTGCCAGCAGTTTCGGGGTTGGGGCCAACGTCCTGACTTTC.